A selection of T cell receptor beta chains follows, all from one sample in a study of blood T cell repertoires in COVID-19. Profiled with immunoSEQ multiplex PCR; TCRdb holds only in-frame clones, not every one. The repertoire holds some 280,000 clones, about 89% seen once, with 0.94% in the top ten. The sample taken for sequencing was peripheral blood. Receptor source: a middle-aged woman who had recovered from COVID-19. CDR3s include the opening cysteine and the closing phenylalanine or tryptophan. D genes are given only for firm matches. Size is omitted from some rows. Given values are once, few, many or a class for expanded clones.

>NA|TRBD1|TRBV7-8|TRBJ2-5
CASSLYRGSGKETQYF
TGTGCCAGCAGCCTGTACAGGGGCTCAGGCAAGGAGACCCAGTACTTC
>NA|TRBD2|TRBV3-1/TRBV3-2|TRBJ2-7
CASSPLAGASYEQYF
TGTGCCAGCAGCCCACTAGCGGGAGCCTCCTACGAGCAGTACTTC
>NA|TRBD2|TRBV10-1|TRBJ2-4
CASSVGLASKNIQYF
TGCGCCAGCAGTGTGGGACTAGCATCCAAAAACATTCAGTACTTC
>NA|NA|TRBV4-1|TRBJ2-7
CASSQAITGILEQYF
TGCGCCAGCAGCCAAGCGATCACAGGGATATTAGAGCAGTACTTC
>NA|TRBD1|TRBV2|TRBJ1-1
CASRVTGATEAFF
TGTGCCAGCAGAGTTACAGGGGCCACTGAAGCTTTCTTT
>NA|NA|TRBV28|TRBJ2-1
CASSRTAPSGNEQFF
TGTGCCAGCAGTCGCACAGCGCCCTCAGGGAATGAGCAGTTCTTC
>NA|TRBD1|TRBV19|TRBJ2-7
CASIFLGQHSYEQYF
TGTGCCAGTATATTTTTGGGACAGCACTCCTACGAGCAGTACTTC
>NA|NA|TRBV28|TRBJ2-3
CASSLGLEVAQYF
TGTGCCAGCAGTTTAGGCTTAGAGGTTGCGCAGTATTTT
>NA|NA|TRBV7-9|TRBJ2-1
CASRGQIYNEQFF
TGTGCCAGCAGGGGACAAATCTACAATGAGCAGTTCTTC
>once|NA|TRBV4-1|TRBJ2-2
CASSPLPGQGNTGELFF
TGCGCCAGCAGCCCCCTACCCGGGCAGGGGAACACCGGGGAGCTGTTTTTT
>NA|TRBD1|TRBV4-1|TRBJ1-1
CASSQGPGGGPNTEAFF
TGCGCCAGCAGCCAAGGACCAGGGGGAGGCCCGAACACTGAAGCTTTCTTT
>NA|NA|TRBV28|TRBJ2-7
CASSPPQGGYEQYF
TGTGCCAGCAGCCCCCCACAGGGGGGGTACGAGCAGTACTTC
>NA|TRBD2|TRBV4-1|TRBJ2-5
CASSLTSGSETQYF
TGCGCCAGCAGCCTTACTAGCGGGAGTGAGACCCAGTACTTC
>NA|TRBD2|TRBV6-5|TRBJ2-7
CASQGLANLYEQYF
TGTGCCAGCCAGGGACTAGCGAACCTCTACGAGCAGTACTTC
>NA|TRBD1|TRBV2|TRBJ1-2
CASSPQTGVISDGYTF
TGTGCCAGCAGCCCTCAGACAGGGGTGATTAGCGATGGCTACACCTTC
>NA|TRBD1|TRBV4-2|TRBJ2-1
CASSQETGGYNEQFF
TGTGCCAGCAGCCAAGAGACAGGGGGGTACAATGAGCAGTTCTTC
>NA|TRBD2|TRBV4-1|TRBJ2-1
CASSQGASGILQNEQFF
TGCGCCAGCAGCCAAGGGGCTAGCGGGATACTTCAGAATGAGCAGTTCTTC
>few|NA|TRBV30|TRBJ2-7
CAWRPGAGTYEQYF
TGTGCCTGGAGGCCCGGGGCGGGAACCTACGAGCAGTACTTC
>NA|NA|TRBV6-1|TRBJ1-2
CASSEFKGGNQAAYGYTF
TGTGCCAGCAGTGAATTCAAGGGAGGGAACCAAGCCGCCTATGGCTACACCTTC
>NA|NA|TRBV9|TRBJ1-2
CASSVGRGAVGGYGYTF
TGTGCCAGCAGCGTAGGACGGGGAGCGGTAGGGGGCTATGGCTACACCTTC
>NA|TRBD1|TRBV2|TRBJ1-1
CGTGGNTEAFF
TGTGGGACAGGGGGGAACACTGAAGCTTTCTTT
>NA|NA|TRBV5-5|TRBJ2-1
CASTNRGPGRYNEQFF
TGTGCCAGCACCAATCGAGGGCCTGGACGCTACAATGAGCAGTTCTTC
>NA|NA|TRBV3-1/TRBV3-2|TRBJ2-7
CASSQVSQSYEQYF
TGTGCCAGCAGCCAAGTTTCCCAATCCTACGAGCAGTACTTC
>NA|NA|TRBV6-5|TRBJ2-3
CASSYGGGWYF
TGTGCCAGCAGTTACGGCGGGGGCTGGTATTTT
>NA|TRBD2|TRBV5-6|TRBJ2-7
CASSLWASGTPGSSYEQYF
TGTGCCAGCAGCTTGTGGGCTAGCGGGACCCCGGGAAGCTCCTACGAGCAGTACTTC
>NA|NA|TRBV5-1|TRBJ1-4
CASSFRTGDFGTNEKLFF
TGCGCCAGCAGCTTTAGGACCGGGGATTTCGGAACTAATGAAAAACTGTTTTTT
>NA|NA|TRBV29-1|TRBJ1-1
CSVYQSTANTEAFF
TGCAGCGTATACCAATCGACAGCGAACACTGAAGCTTTCTTT